These T cell receptor beta chains were read from a single sample in a study of blood T cell repertoires in COVID-19. Measured with immunoSEQ multiplex PCR; TCRdb has only the in-frame clones, and not every one. Of more than 40,000 clones in the sample, approximately 86% were seen once. Sample: peripheral blood. The receptors come from a man aged 45 to 65 with active COVID-19. Both conserved end residues are part of each CDR3. A D gene is named only where the DNA matches it firmly. The size entry is marked missing in some rows and otherwise reads once, few, many or a size class.

clone size,J gene,D gene,V gene,CDR3 DNA,CDR3 protein
once,TRBJ1-2,NA,TRBV19,TGTGCCAGTAGTATTTTAGAGGGAAGGTTGGACTATGGCTACACCTTC,CASSILEGRLDYGYTF
NA,TRBJ2-3,NA,TRBV9,TGTGCCAGCAGCGTAGAGGAGCGGCCCACAGATACGCAGTATTTT,CASSVEERPTDTQYF
NA,TRBJ2-1,TRBD2,TRBV12-5,TGTGCTAGTGGTTCTCTAGCGGGGGCTCGAGTTGAGCAGTTCTTC,CASGSLAGARVEQFF
NA,TRBJ1-3,NA,TRBV2,TGTGCCAGCAGTGAAGCGCTTCTACAGGGACCTGGAAACACCATATATTTT,CASSEALLQGPGNTIYF
NA,TRBJ2-5,TRBD1,TRBV18,TGTGCCAGCTCACTGAGACAGGGGGCAGGCGAGACCCAGTACTTC,CASSLRQGAGETQYF
NA,TRBJ1-5,TRBD1,TRBV19,TGTGCCAGTAGTAACCTCGACAGGGGTCGGGGCAATCAGCCCCAGCATTTT,CASSNLDRGRGNQPQHF
NA,TRBJ2-7,TRBD1,TRBV7-2,TGTGCCAGCAGCTTAGCGGGACAGGGTTTCTACGAGCAGTACTTC,CASSLAGQGFYEQYF
NA,TRBJ1-6,NA,TRBV6-6,TGTGCCAGCAGTTACACCCGGGGGTTGGATTCACCCCTCCACTTT,CASSYTRGLDSPLHF
few,TRBJ1-6,TRBD1,TRBV4-2,TGTGCCAGCAATCGGGACAGAAACTCACCCCTCCACTTT,CASNRDRNSPLHF
NA,TRBJ1-3,NA,TRBV6-9,TGTGCCAGCAGTAGCCCTCTAAGGGGCCGGGGAAACACCATATATTTT,CASSSPLRGRGNTIYF
once,TRBJ2-3,TRBD2,TRBV19,TGTGCCAGTAGTATGGGACTAGCGGGAGTCGGAGATACGCAGTATTTT,CASSMGLAGVGDTQYF
once,TRBJ2-3,NA,TRBV20-1,TGCAGTGCTAGTGGACTATCCGGCCTCACAGATACGCAGTATTTT,CSASGLSGLTDTQYF
NA,TRBJ2-2,TRBD1,TRBV3-1/TRBV3-2,TGTGCCAGCACCGAAATAAGACAGGGGCACACCGGGGAGCTGTTTTTT,CASTEIRQGHTGELFF
NA,TRBJ1-2,TRBD1,TRBV30,TGTGCCTGGAGTGTCGGGAGGACAGGGGGCTATGGCTACACCTTC,CAWSVGRTGGYGYTF
NA,TRBJ2-1,TRBD1,TRBV12-5,TGTGCTAGTGGTTTGGTACACGGTTCGGGACAGAATTTCAATGAGCAGTTCTTC,CASGLVHGSGQNFNEQFF
NA,TRBJ1-1,TRBD1,TRBV18,TGTGCCAGCTCACTATTTCTATTGGGACAGGACAACACTGAAGCTTTCTTT,CASSLFLLGQDNTEAFF
NA,TRBJ1-1,NA,TRBV6-5,TGTGCCAGCATCCCGGCGGGAGGCGGCACTGAAGCTTTCTTT,CASIPAGGGTEAFF
NA,TRBJ2-3,TRBD2,TRBV19,TGTGCCAGTAGTATTCTAGCGGGAGGAGGTGGGTGGAGTGTGCAGTATTTT,CASSILAGGGGWSVQYF
NA,TRBJ2-1,TRBD2,TRBV20-1,TGCAGTGCTAGTAAAACTAGCGGGGGGTATGAGCAGTTCTTC,CSASKTSGGYEQFF
NA,TRBJ1-5,NA,TRBV9,TGTGCCAGCAGCCCCACTTCGGGTCAGCCCCAGCATTTT,CASSPTSGQPQHF
NA,TRBJ1-2,NA,TRBV7-3,TGTGCCAGCAGCCCAACAGGGAACTATGGCTACACCTTC,CASSPTGNYGYTF
NA,TRBJ2-7,NA,TRBV15,TGTGCCACCAGCACCCGGACAAGGCCCTACGAGCAGTACTTC,CATSTRTRPYEQYF
NA,TRBJ2-5,TRBD2,TRBV28,TGTGCCAGCAGTCCCGCCGGGACTAGCGGCCAAGAGACCCAGTACTTC,CASSPAGTSGQETQYF
NA,TRBJ1-2,NA,TRBV3-1/TRBV3-2,TGTGCCAGCAGCCCGGGACAAGTCTATGGCTACACCTTC,CASSPGQVYGYTF
NA,TRBJ1-5,TRBD1,TRBV6-1,TGTGCCAGCAGTGGAAGGACAGGGGGCTATAGCAATCAGCCCCAGCATTTT,CASSGRTGGYSNQPQHF
NA,TRBJ2-1,NA,TRBV7-9,TGTGCCAGCAGCTTAGCCGGGGGGCCGGCCAATGAGCAGTTCTTC,CASSLAGGPANEQFF
NA,TRBJ2-1,NA,TRBV4-2,TGTGCCAGCAGCCAAGTCCCTGGTAACAGCGGGTTCTACAATGAGCAGTTCTTC,CASSQVPGNSGFYNEQFF
few,TRBJ1-2,NA,TRBV19,TGTGCCAGTAGTAGTTGGGGAGCTGGCCTTAACTATGGCTACACCTTC,CASSSWGAGLNYGYTF
few,TRBJ1-2,TRBD1,TRBV6-5,TGTGCCAGCATACGACAGGGGACGGGCTACACCTTC,CASIRQGTGYTF
few,TRBJ1-6,TRBD1,TRBV9,TGTGCCAGCAGCGTTGGGACAGATAATTCACCCCTCCACTTT,CASSVGTDNSPLHF
NA,TRBJ2-1,NA,TRBV11-3,TGTGCCAGCAGCCCCCGCAGTCACAATGAGCAGTTCTTC,CASSPRSHNEQFF
NA,TRBJ1-1,NA,TRBV27,TGTGCCAGCAGTTTCTTTAGGTTGCAGGGAGGTGAGACTTTCTTT,CASSFFRLQGGETFF
NA,TRBJ2-1,NA,TRBV19,TGTGCCAGTAGTATTTCTCGGAGCTCCTACAATGAGCAGTTCTTC,CASSISRSSYNEQFF
few,TRBJ1-5,NA,TRBV3-1/TRBV3-2,TGTGCCAGCAGCCAAAGCAGGGGTGGTCAGCCCCAGCATTTT,CASSQSRGGQPQHF
NA,TRBJ2-5,TRBD2,TRBV9,TGTGCCAGCAGCGTAGATCTAGCGGTCCAAGAGACCCAGTACTTC,CASSVDLAVQETQYF
NA,TRBJ2-7,TRBD1,TRBV7-2,TGTGCCAGCAGCTTAGCACCGGGACAGCAATACGAGCAGTACTTC,CASSLAPGQQYEQYF
NA,TRBJ2-1,NA,TRBV19,TGTGCCAGTACCCCGGGGGGCACTAAATCTCGTGAGCAGTTCTTC,CASTPGGTKSREQFF
NA,TRBJ2-1,TRBD2,TRBV5-4,TGTGCCAGCAGCTTGGAGGGCGGGAGGGCCGGGAATGAGCAGTTCTTC,CASSLEGGRAGNEQFF
NA,TRBJ1-4,NA,TRBV5-1,TGCGCCAGCAGCTTGGCTCTGAGTAATGAAAAACTGTTTTTT,CASSLALSNEKLFF
NA,TRBJ2-5,TRBD2,TRBV19,TGTGCCAGTAGTCGACTAGCGGGGGGCCTTGGGACCCAGTACTTC,CASSRLAGGLGTQYF
NA,TRBJ2-7,NA,TRBV6-2/TRBV6-3,TGTGCCAGCAGTTATGGGGGGAACTACGAGCAGTACTTC,CASSYGGNYEQYF
NA,TRBJ1-2,TRBD1,TRBV2,TGTGCCAGCAACTGGGACAGGGAAGGTTTTAACTATGGCTACACCTTC,CASNWDREGFNYGYTF
NA,TRBJ1-6,NA,TRBV7-9,TGTGCCAGCAGCTCAAGGGGCACACGGATGTCACCCCTCCACTTT,CASSSRGTRMSPLHF
NA,TRBJ2-7,TRBD1,TRBV6-2/TRBV6-3,TGTGCCAGCAGTACCGGGACAGCCTACGAGCAGTACTTC,CASSTGTAYEQYF
NA,TRBJ2-7,TRBD1,TRBV4-3,TGCGCCAGCAGCCAAGTCACAGGGGCTTCCTACGAGCAGTACTTC,CASSQVTGASYEQYF
NA,TRBJ1-6,NA,TRBV6-5,TGTGCCAGCAGTTACTCCCGGCAGGCGGGTAATTCACCCCTCCACTTT,CASSYSRQAGNSPLHF
NA,TRBJ2-7,TRBD1,TRBV5-1,TGCGCCAGCAGCCCCCGAGGGCAGGGGGCCTACGAGCAGTACTTC,CASSPRGQGAYEQYF
NA,TRBJ1-5,NA,TRBV7-2,TGTGCCAGCGCCAAGGGGGGGCAGCCCCAGCATTTT,CASAKGGQPQHF
NA,TRBJ1-1,NA,TRBV7-2,TGTGCCAGCAGCTTGGGCTTGACCACTGAAGCTTTCTTT,CASSLGLTTEAFF
few,TRBJ1-1,NA,TRBV6-5,TGTGCCAGCAGTTACGGGGCAACTCAAAAGGCTTTCTTT,CASSYGATQKAFF
NA,TRBJ1-1,NA,TRBV4-3,TGCGCCAGCAGCCAGACAAGAAACACTGAAGCTTTCTTT,CASSQTRNTEAFF
NA,TRBJ1-4,NA,TRBV15,TGTGCCACGCAAGCCGCGCCAACCCCAGAAAAACTGTTTTTT,CATQAAPTPEKLFF
NA,TRBJ1-2,NA,TRBV11-2,TGTGCCAGCAGCTTAGGGTACGGTGGGAGAGAGCGCTCTAACTATGGCTACACCTTC,CASSLGYGGRERSNYGYTF
once,TRBJ2-3,NA,TRBV5-1,TGCGCCAGCACCCCTCCCACCGGAGATACGCAGTATTTT,CASTPPTGDTQYF
NA,TRBJ1-5,NA,TRBV24-1,TGTGCCACCCCCGAGACAGAATTTAGCAATCAGCCCCAGCATTTT,CATPETEFSNQPQHF
NA,TRBJ2-1,NA,TRBV9,TGTGCCAGCAGCGAACATAGCGGCGAGCAGTTCTTC,CASSEHSGEQFF
once,TRBJ2-1,NA,TRBV9,TGTGCCAGCAGCGTAGGTACTCACAATGAGCAGTTCTTC,CASSVGTHNEQFF
NA,TRBJ2-2,TRBD1,TRBV7-6,TGTGCCAGCAGCCAGTATACAGGGGCAAACACCGGGGAGCTGTTTTTT,CASSQYTGANTGELFF
NA,TRBJ2-5,NA,TRBV9,TGTGCCAGCAGCAGACTTGTCCAAGAGACCCAGTACTTC,CASSRLVQETQYF